This T cell receptor (beta chain) is from a study of cytomegalovirus exposure and HLA in healthy donors. Germline loops: CDR1 SGHNT, CDR2 YYREEE (reference sequence). CDR3 size: 15 residues. Trimming removed 7 bases from V and 2 bases from J, with 16 bases in between. The PCR made use of 60 Vbeta and 13 Jbeta primers. Generated by immunoSEQ multiplex PCR, the TCRdb table keeps only in-frame clones and is missing some. The sample shows about 120,000 clones, over 65% of them seen only once. The receptor was isolated from a man aged 25-45 years in good health and CMV-seropositive. The chain carries TRBV5-4 and TRBJ2-1, with D unresolved. The specimen was PBMCs. In nucleotides, the CDR3 is TGTGCCAGCGGCCAGAGGTCGAACCCCTACAATGAGCAGTTCTTC. As protein: CASGQRSNPYNEQFF.